This T cell receptor beta chain was documented in a study of OX40 agonist ivuxolimab in advanced cancers. Sequencing used immunoSEQ multiplex PCR; TCRdb keeps in-frame clones, though not all of them. The sample lists around 60,000 clones; about 89% were seen once. The CDR3 contains 15 residues. The V gene lost 5 bases and the J gene lost 8 bases, with 19 bases spanning the gap. The clonotype was recovered from an adult with an advanced solid tumor such as melanoma, head and neck, liver or kidney cancer. Source: CD4+ or CD8+ T cells sorted from blood, taken in a trial of the OX40 agonist ivuxolimab. The V gene is TRBV5-3, the J gene TRBJ1-4, with D perhaps TRBD1 (6 bases). TRBV5-3 is placed among ORFs of uncertain function. CDR3 protein: CARSRTGTPLEKLFF. The CDR3 bases are TGTGCCAGAAGTCGAACCGGGACACCACTCGAAAAACTGTTTTTT.